This TCR beta chain was captured in a study of control samples from healthy donors and cancer patients. Germline V gene lookup returns CDR1 MNHEY and CDR2 SMNVEV (reference sequence). Trimming removed 3 bases at V and 5 bases at J, with 13 bases between. This CDR3 has 15 residues. Generated by immunoSEQ multiplex PCR, the TCRdb table keeps only in-frame clones and is missing some. The sample has around 74,000 clones, approximately 92% seen once. The gene calls are TRBV27 and TRBJ2-2; D unclear. The sample was blood. The receptor's source is a woman aged 60-75 years in good health. The CDR3 DNA follows: TGTGCCAGCAGTTTTTCGAGGCTTGGTACCGGGGAGCTGTTTTTT. Encoded protein: CASSFSRLGTGELFF.